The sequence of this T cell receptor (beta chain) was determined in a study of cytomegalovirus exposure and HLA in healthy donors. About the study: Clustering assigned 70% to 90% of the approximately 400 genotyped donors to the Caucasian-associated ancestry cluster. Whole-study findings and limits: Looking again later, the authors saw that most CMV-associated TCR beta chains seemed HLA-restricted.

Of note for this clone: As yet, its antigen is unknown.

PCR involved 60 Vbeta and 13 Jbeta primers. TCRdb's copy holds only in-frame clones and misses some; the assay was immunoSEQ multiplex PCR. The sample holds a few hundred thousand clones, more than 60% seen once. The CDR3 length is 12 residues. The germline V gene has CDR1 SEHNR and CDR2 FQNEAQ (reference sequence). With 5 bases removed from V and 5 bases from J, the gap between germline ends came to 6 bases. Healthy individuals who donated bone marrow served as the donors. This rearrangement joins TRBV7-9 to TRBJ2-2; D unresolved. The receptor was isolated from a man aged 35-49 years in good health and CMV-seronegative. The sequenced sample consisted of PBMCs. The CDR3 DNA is TGTGCCAGCAGCCCCGTTACCGGGGAGCTGTTTTTT. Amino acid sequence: CASSPVTGELFF.